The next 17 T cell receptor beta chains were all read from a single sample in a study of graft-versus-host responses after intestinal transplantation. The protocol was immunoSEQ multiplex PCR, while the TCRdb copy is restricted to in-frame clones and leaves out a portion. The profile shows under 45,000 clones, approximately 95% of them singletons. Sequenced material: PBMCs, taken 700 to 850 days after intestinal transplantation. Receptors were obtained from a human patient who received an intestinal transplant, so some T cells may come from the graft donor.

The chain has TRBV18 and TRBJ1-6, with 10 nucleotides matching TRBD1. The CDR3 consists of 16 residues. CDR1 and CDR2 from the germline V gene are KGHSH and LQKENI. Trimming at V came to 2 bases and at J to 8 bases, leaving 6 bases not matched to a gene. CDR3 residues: CASSPNRQGADSPLHF. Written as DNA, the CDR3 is TGTGCCAGCTCACCAAATAGACAGGGGGCGGATTCACCCCTCCACTTT.

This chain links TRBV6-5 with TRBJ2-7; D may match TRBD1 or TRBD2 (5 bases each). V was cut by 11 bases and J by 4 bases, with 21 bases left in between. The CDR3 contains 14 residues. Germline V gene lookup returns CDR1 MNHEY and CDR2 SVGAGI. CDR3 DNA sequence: TGTGCCGTTTGCAGGGCGGGTGGGGGATACGAGCAGTACTTC. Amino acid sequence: CAVCRAGGGYEQYF.

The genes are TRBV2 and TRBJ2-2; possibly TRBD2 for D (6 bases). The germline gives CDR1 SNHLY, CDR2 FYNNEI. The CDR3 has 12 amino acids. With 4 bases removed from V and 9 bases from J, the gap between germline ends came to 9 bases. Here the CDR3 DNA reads TGTGCCAGCAGTGCGGGGGAAAGGGAGCTGTTTTTT. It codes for CASSAGERELFF.

The CDR3: CASSHPSVAGETQYF. Here the CDR3 DNA reads TGCGCCAGCAGCCACCCCTCAGTAGCTGGGGAGACCCAGTACTTC. This rearrangement joins TRBV4-1 to TRBJ2-5; D unclear. Germline V gene data show CDR1 as MGHRA and CDR2 as YSYEKL. Trimming left V 3 bases short and J 5 bases short, with 16 bases between. This CDR3 has 15 residues.

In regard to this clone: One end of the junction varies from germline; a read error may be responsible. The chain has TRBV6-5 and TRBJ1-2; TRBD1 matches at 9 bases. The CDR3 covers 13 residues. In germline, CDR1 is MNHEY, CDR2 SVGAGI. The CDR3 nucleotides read TGTGCCAGCAGGGAAGCCGGGACAGGGTCTCCCTCCTTC. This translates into CASREAGTGSPSF.

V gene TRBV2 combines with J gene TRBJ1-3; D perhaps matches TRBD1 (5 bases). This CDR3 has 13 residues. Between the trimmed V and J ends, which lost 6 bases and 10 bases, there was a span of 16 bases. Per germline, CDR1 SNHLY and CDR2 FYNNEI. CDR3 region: CASRRGPGGTIYF. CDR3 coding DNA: TGTGCCAGCAGGAGGGGACCGGGGGGGACCATATATTTT.

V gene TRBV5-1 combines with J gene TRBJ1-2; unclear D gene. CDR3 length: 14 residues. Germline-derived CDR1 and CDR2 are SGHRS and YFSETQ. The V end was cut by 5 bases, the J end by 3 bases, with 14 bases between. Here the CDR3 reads CASRQWAGDYGYTF. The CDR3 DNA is TGCGCCAGCAGACAATGGGCAGGAGACTATGGCTACACCTTC.

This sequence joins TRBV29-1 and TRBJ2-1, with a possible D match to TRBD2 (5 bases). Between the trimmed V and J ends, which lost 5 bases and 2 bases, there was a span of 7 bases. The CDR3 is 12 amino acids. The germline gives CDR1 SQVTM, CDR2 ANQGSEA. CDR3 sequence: CSVSGAYNEQFF. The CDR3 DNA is TGCAGCGTTTCCGGGGCCTACAATGAGCAGTTCTTC.

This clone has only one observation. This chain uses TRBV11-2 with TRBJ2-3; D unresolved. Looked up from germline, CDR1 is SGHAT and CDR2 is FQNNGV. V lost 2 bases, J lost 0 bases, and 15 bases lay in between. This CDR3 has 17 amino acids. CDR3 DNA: TGTGCCAGCAGCTTAAGGGCCCAAATAAAAAGCACAGATACGCAGTATTTT. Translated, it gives CASSLRAQIKSTDTQYF. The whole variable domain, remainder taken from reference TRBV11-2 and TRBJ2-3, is EAGVAQSPRYKIIEKRQSVAFWCNPISGHATLYWYQQILGQGPKLLIQFQNNGVVDDSQLPKDRFSAERLKGVDSTLKIQPAKLEDSAVYLCASSLRAQIKSTDTQYFGPGTRLTVL.

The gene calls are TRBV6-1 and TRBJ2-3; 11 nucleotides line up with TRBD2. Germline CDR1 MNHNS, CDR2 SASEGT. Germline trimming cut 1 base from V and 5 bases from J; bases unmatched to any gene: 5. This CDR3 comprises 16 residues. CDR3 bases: TGTGCCAGCAGTGAAGTAGCGGGGGGGCTGGTAGATACGCAGTATTTT. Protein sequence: CASSEVAGGLVDTQYF.

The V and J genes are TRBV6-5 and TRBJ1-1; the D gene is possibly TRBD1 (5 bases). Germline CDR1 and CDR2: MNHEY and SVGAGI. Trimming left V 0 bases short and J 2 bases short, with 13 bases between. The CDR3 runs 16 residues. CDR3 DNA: TGTGCCAGCAGTTACTCAACCGGACATCTTAACACTGAAGCTTTCTTT. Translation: CASSYSTGHLNTEAFF.

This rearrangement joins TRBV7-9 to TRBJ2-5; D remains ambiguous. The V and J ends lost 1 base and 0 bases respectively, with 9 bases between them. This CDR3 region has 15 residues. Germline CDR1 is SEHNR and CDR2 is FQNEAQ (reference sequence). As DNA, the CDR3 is TGTGCCAGCAGCTTAGGCACTTATGACCAAGAGACCCAGTACTTC. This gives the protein CASSLGTYDQETQYF.

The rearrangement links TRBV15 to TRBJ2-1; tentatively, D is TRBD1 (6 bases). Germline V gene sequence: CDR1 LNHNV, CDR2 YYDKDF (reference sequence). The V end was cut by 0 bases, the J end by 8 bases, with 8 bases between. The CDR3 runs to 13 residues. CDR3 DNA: TGTGCCACCAGCAGAGATCAGGGGCATGAGCAGTTCTTC. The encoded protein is CATSRDQGHEQFF.

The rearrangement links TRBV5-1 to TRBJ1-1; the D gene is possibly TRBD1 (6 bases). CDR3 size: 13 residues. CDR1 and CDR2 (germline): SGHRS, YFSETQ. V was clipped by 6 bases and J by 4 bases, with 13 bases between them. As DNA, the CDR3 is TGCGCCAGCATGGGACGGGGGCCCACTGAAGCTTTCTTT. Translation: CASMGRGPTEAFF. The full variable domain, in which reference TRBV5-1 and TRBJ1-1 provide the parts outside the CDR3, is KAGVTQTPRYLIKTRGQQVTLSCSPISGHRSVSWYQQTPGQGLQFLFEYFSETQRNKGNFPGRFSGRQFSNSRSEMNVSTLELGDSALYLCASMGRGPTEAFFGQGTRLTVV.

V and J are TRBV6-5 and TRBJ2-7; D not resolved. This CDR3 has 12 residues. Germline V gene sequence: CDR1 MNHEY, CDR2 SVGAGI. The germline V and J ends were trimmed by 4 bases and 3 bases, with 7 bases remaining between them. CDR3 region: CASSLTGYEQYF. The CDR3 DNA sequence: TGTGCCAGCAGTTTGACCGGCTACGAGCAGTACTTC.

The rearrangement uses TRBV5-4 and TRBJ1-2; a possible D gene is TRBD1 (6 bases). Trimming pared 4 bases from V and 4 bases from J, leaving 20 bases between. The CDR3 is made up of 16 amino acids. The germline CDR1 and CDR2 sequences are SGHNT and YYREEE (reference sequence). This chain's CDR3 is CASSPTQQGRSYGYTF. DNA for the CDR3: TGTGCCAGCAGCCCGACCCAACAGGGTCGGAGCTATGGCTACACCTTC.

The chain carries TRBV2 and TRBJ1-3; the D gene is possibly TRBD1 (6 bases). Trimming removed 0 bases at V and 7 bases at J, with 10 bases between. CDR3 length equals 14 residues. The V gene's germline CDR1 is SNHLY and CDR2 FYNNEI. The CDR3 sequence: CASSEASGGNTIYF. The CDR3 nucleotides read TGTGCCAGCAGTGAAGCGTCGGGGGGCAACACCATATATTTT.